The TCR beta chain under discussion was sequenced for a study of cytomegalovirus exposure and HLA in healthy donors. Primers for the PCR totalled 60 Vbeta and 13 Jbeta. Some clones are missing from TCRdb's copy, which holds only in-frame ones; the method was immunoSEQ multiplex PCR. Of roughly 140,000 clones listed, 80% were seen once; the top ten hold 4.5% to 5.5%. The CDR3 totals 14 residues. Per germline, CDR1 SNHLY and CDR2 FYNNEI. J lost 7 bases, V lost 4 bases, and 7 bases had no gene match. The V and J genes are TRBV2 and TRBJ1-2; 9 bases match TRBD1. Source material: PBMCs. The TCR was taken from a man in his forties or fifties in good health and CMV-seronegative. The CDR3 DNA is TGTGCCAGCAGTGCCGGACAGGGGATCGGTGGCTACACCTTC. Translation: CASSAGQGIGGYTF.